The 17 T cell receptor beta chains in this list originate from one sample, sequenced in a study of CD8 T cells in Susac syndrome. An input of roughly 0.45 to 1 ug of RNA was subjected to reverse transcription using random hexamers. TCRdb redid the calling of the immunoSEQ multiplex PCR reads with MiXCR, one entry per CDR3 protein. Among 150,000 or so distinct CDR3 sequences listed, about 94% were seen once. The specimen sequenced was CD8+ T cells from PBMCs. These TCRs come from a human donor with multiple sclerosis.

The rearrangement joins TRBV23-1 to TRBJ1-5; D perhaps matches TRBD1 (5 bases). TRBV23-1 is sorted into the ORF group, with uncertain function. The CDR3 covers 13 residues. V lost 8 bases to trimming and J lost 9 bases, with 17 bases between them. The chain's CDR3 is CASGPRVRAPQHF. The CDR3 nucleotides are TGCGCCAGCGGACCCAGGGTTCGGGCGCCCCAGCATTTT.

CDR3 in amino acids: CAWLQGYEQYF. The CDR3 bases are TGTGCCTGGTTACAGGGCTACGAGCAGTACTTC. The chain couples TRBV30 to TRBJ2-7, with D perhaps matching TRBD1 (6 bases). Germline V gene lookup returns CDR1 GTSNPN and CDR2 SVGIG (reference sequence). V lost 5 bases and J lost 3, with 8 bases in between. CDR3 length equals 11 residues.

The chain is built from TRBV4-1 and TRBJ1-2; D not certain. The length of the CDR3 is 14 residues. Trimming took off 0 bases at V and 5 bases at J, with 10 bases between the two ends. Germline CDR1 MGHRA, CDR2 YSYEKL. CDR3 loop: CASSQENTLYGYTF. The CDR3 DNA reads TGCGCCAGCAGCCAAGAGAATACGCTTTATGGCTACACCTTC.

CDR3 sequence (DNA): TGCAGCGTCCCCACCGGGACAGCTCATTCGAGCACAGATACGCAGTATTTT. Protein sequence: CSVPTGTAHSSTDTQYF. This chain uses TRBV29-1 with TRBJ2-3; TRBD1 agrees at 7 bases. V lost 6 bases and J lost 0; bases outside the gene matches: 15. The germline CDR1 and CDR2 sequences are SQVTM and ANQGSEA. The CDR3 is made up of 17 amino acids.

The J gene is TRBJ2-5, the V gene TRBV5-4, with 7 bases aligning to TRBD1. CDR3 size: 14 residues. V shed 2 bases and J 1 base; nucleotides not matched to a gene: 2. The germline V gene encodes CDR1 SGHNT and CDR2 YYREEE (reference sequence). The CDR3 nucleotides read TGTGCCAGCAGCTTCCGACAGGGCCAAGAGACCCAGTACTTC. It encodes CASSFRQGQETQYF.

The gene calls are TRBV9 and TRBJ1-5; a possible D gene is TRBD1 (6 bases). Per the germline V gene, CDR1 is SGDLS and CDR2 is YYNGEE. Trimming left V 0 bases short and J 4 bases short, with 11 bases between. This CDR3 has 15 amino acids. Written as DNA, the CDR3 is TGTGCCAGCAGCGTAGCTGGACAGACGAATCAGCCCCAGCATTTT. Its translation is CASSVAGQTNQPQHF.

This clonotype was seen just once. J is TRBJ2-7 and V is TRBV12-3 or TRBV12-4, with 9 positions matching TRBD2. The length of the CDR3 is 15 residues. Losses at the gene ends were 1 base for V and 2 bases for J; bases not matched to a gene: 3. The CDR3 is CASSLGASGAYEQYF. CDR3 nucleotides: TGTGCCAGCAGTTTAGGGGCTAGCGGGGCCTACGAGCAGTACTTC.

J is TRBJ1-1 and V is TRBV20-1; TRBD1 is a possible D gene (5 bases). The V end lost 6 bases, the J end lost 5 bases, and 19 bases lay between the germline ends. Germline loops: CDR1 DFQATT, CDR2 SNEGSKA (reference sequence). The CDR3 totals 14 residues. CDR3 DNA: TGCAGTGCCCAAGGGACGGGCCTGGGAACTGAAGCTTTCTTT. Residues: CSAQGTGLGTEAFF.

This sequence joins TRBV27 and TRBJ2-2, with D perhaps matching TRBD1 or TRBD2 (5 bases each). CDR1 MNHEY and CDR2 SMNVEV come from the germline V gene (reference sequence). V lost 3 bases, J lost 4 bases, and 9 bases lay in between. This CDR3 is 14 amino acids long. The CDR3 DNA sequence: TGTGCCAGCAGTTTCGGGGCGCGCACCGGGGAGCTGTTTTTT. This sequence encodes CASSFGARTGELFF.

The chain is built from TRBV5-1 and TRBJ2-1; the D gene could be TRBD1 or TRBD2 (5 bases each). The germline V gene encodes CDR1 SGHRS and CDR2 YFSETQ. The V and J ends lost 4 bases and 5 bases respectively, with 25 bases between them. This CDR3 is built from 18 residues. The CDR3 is CASSNGRPGDPRNNEQFF. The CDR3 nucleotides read TGCGCCAGCAGCAACGGACGGCCCGGGGACCCACGTAACAATGAGCAGTTCTTC.

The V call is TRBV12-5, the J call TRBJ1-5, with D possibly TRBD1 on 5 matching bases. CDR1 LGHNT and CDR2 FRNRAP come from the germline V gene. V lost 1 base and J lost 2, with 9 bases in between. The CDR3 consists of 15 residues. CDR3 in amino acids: CASGLGTGRNQPQHF. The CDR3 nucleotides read TGTGCTAGTGGTTTGGGTACAGGCCGCAATCAGCCCCAGCATTTT.

CDR3 amino acids: CASSLGGRAPRDEQFF. CDR3 in DNA: TGTGCCAGCAGCTTGGGGGGGCGGGCCCCGAGGGATGAGCAGTTCTTC. The chain employs TRBV11-2 and TRBJ2-1; D is perhaps TRBD2 (7 bases). The V end lost 3 bases, the J end lost 8 bases, and 20 bases lay between the germline ends. Germline CDR1 reads SGHAT; CDR2 reads FQNNGV. The CDR3 runs 16 residues.

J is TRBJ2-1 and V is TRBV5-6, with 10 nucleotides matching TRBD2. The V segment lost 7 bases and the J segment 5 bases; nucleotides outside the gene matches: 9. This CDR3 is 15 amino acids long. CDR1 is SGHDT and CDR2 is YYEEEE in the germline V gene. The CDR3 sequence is CASASGGPPHNEQFF. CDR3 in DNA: TGTGCCAGCGCTAGCGGGGGTCCCCCCCACAATGAGCAGTTCTTC.

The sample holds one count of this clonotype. Here the CDR3 DNA reads TGTGCCACCAGCAGAGCCCGCCGTAGCAATCAGCCCCAGCATTTT. Amino acid sequence: CATSRARRSNQPQHF. This sequence joins TRBV15 and TRBJ1-5, with D uncertain. V gave up 1 base and J gave up 0 bases, with 7 bases separating them. CDR3 length: 15 residues. CDR1 and CDR2 from the germline V gene are LNHNV and YYDKDF (reference sequence).

CDR3 loop: CAIGDLSGNQPQHF. CDR3 bases: TGTGCCATCGGGGACCTATCCGGCAATCAGCCCCAGCATTTT. V gene TRBV10-3 combines with J gene TRBJ1-5; maybe TRBD1 (5 bases). V dropped 8 bases and J dropped 2 bases, with 13 bases sitting between them. The CDR3 sequence is 14 residues long. Germline CDR1 reads ENHRY; CDR2 reads SYGVKD.

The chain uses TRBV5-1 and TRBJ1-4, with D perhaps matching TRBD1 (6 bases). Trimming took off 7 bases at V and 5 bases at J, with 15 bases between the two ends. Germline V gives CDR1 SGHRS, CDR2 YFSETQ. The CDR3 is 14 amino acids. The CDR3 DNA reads TGCGCCAGCCGAACAGGGACGATGAATGAAAAACTGTTTTTT. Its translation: CASRTGTMNEKLFF.

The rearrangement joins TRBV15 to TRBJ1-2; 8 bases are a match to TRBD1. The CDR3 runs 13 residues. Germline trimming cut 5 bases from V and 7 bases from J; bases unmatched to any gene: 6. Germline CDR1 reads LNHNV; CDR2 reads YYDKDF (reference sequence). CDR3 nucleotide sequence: TGTGCCACCAGCCCGACAGGGGAGGTTGGCTACACCTTC. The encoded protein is CATSPTGEVGYTF. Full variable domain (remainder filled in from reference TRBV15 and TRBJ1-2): DAMVIQNPRYQVTQFGKPVTLSCSQTLNHNVMYWYQQKSSQAPKLLFHYYDKDFNNEADTPDNFQSRRPNTSFCFLDIRSPGLGDTAMYLCATSPTGEVGYTFGSGTRLTVV.